The 19 T cell receptor beta chains listed next were all sequenced from one sample in a study of tumor-infiltrating lymphocytes in primary liver carcinoma. Co-extraction of both nucleic acids (RNA and DNA) used about 17-33 mg of unsorted bulk tissue. Priming with a constant-region primer yielded TCR beta cDNA from roughly 500 ng total RNA. Three-round nested multiplex PCR performed with slightly modified ARM-PCR produced the TCR beta libraries. The two initial PCR rounds, nine to eleven cycles each, used TRBV1-TRBV30 forward and C-beta reverse primers. TCRdb redid the calling of the multiplex PCR reads with MiXCR, one entry per CDR3 protein. The sample carries 25,000 to 35,000 distinct CDR3 sequences, about three quarters recorded once. The sample was liver tumor tissue from sampling region 5. As to subset: tumor region T5, tumor centre. The receptor set was obtained from a man in his forties with primary liver carcinoma and hepatitis B virus infection.

This clonotype turned up a few times. CDR3 bases: TGCAGTGCTAGGTCAGGTCCCGTGAACACTGAAGCTTTCTTT. This sequence encodes CSARSGPVNTEAFF. The genes are TRBV20-1 and TRBJ1-1, with no clear D. The ends were cut back, 3 bases at V and 0 bases at J, with 11 bases in the middle. CDR1 and CDR2 (germline): DFQATT, SNEGSKA (reference sequence). There are 14 residues in the CDR3.

About this clonotype: Since no conserved phenylalanine or tryptophan closes the CDR3, a read error is the likely cause. The V gene is TRBV6-5, the J gene TRBJ2-1; D is uncertain. Germline-derived CDR1 and CDR2 are MNHEY and SVGAGI. The CDR3 covers 15 residues. Trimming took off 2 bases at V and 8 bases at J, with 16 bases between the two ends. In DNA, the CDR3 is TGTGCCAGCAGTTACGGAAGCAACTTTAACGATGAGCAGTTCCTC. Its translation: CASSYGSNFNDEQFL.

DNA of the CDR3: TGTGCCATCAGGCACATTAGCGGGGCTAGCACAGATACTCCGTATTTT. Translation gives CAIRHISGASTDTPYF. This chain uses TRBV10-3 with TRBJ2-3, with 8 bases matching TRBD2. Germline loops: CDR1 ENHRY, CDR2 SYGVKD. This CDR3 region has 16 residues. V trimming: 6 bases; J trimming: 14 bases; junction bases outside the gene matches: 22.

As concerns this clonotype: A junction boundary mismatches the germline segment, possibly from a read error. The V and J genes are TRBV12-3 or TRBV12-4 and TRBJ2-2; tentatively, D is TRBD1 (5 bases). The CDR3 contains 14 residues. The CDR3 DNA sequence: TGTGCCATCAGCCACCACAGTGGGGCCGGAGAGCTGTTTTTT. It is translated as CAISHHSGAGELFF.

By its share, this clonotype is medium-sized. This chain links TRBV4-1 with TRBJ2-5; 10 bases line up with TRBD1. CDR1 is MGHRA, CDR2 YSYEKL, per germline. This CDR3 comprises 16 residues. J gave up 5 bases and V 4 bases, and 10 bases lay outside the gene matches. The CDR3 spells CASSRGQGGFWETQYF. For the CDR3, the DNA is TGCGCCAGCAGCCGAGGACAGGGGGGTTTTTGGGAGACCCAGTACTTC.

Many counts were recorded for this clonotype. V is TRBV2 and J is TRBJ1-1; no definite D call. V lost 4 bases and J lost 3, with 3 bases in between. The germline V gene has CDR1 SNHLY and CDR2 FYNNEI. The CDR3 consists of 11 residues. CDR3 loop: CASSGDTEAFF. The CDR3 coding sequence is TGTGCCAGCAGTGGGGACACTGAAGCTTTCTTT. Filled out from reference TRBV2 and TRBJ1-1, the complete variable domain reads EPEVTQTPSHQVTQMGQEVILRCVPISNHLYFYWYRQILGQKVEFLVSFYNNEISEKSEIFDDQFSVERPDGSNFTLKIRSTKLEDSAMYFCASSGDTEAFFGQGTRLTVV.

Concerning this clonotype itself: Just one base apart from a much larger clone, this may be a read error. The chain carries TRBV7-9 and TRBJ2-3, with a weak D call TRBD1 (6 bases). CDR1 SEHNR and CDR2 FQNEAQ come from the germline V gene (reference sequence). There are 16 residues in the CDR3. The chain's CDR3 is CANSLVGALGMDTQYF. The DNA for the CDR3 is TGTGCCAACAGCTTAGTGGGGGCCCTTGGGATGGATACGCAGTATTTT.

The chain recombines TRBV7-8 with TRBJ2-1, with TRBD2 matching over 11 bases. CDR1 is SGHVS, CDR2 FQNEAQ, per germline. There are 17 residues in the CDR3. This CDR3 reads CANSLLVGWTSGNEQFF. The CDR3 DNA sequence: TGTGCAAACAGCTTGCTCGTAGGTTGGACTAGCGGGAATGAGCAGTTCTTC.

A remark on this clonotype: At one of its ends the junction is not consistent with the germline gene, which may arise from a read error. This sequence joins TRBV29-1 and TRBJ2-1, with 8 bases fitting TRBD2. Per germline, CDR1 SQVTM and CDR2 ANQGSEA. This CDR3 has 13 amino acids. CDR3 nucleotide sequence: TGCAGCGTCGAAGAAGCGGGGGACAATGGGCAGTTCTTC. It is translated as CSVEEAGDNGQFF.

This clonotype was seen more than once but under ten times. At one of its ends the junction is not consistent with the germline gene, which may arise from a read error. The V and J genes are TRBV6-2 or TRBV6-3 and TRBJ1-1, with 8 positions matching TRBD1. CDR3 size: 16 residues. Germline-derived CDR1 and CDR2 are MNHEY and SVGEGT. In DNA form, the CDR3 reads TGTGCCAGCAGACGAGCCTACAGGGGGGAGAACACTGAGGCTTTCTTT. Its translation: CASRRAYRGENTEAFF.

To note about this clonotype: One junction end disagrees with the germline gene, perhaps due to a read error. The chain carries TRBV6-2 or TRBV6-3 and TRBJ2-1; no firm D call. This CDR3 is built from 14 residues. Germline loops: CDR1 MNHEY, CDR2 SVGEGT. CDR3 coding DNA: TGTGTCAGCAGTCATATGGCAGGTTACAATGAGCAGTTCTTC. Encoded protein: CVSSHMAGYNEQFF.

J is TRBJ1-2 and V is TRBV29-1, with D hard to call. The CDR3 is made up of 10 amino acids. V lost 7 bases and J 8 bases, leaving 11 bases between the germline ends. Germline CDR1 and CDR2: SQVTM and ANQGSEA. Here the CDR3 reads CSAQDGGYTF. The CDR3 nucleotides read TGCAGCGCTCAGGATGGAGGCTACACCTTC.

Comment on this clonotype: At one of its ends the junction is not consistent with the germline gene, which may arise from a read error. This chain links TRBV11-2 with TRBJ2-2; 8 nucleotides agree with TRBD1. Germline CDR1 SGHAT, CDR2 FQNNGV. There are 15 residues in the CDR3. The CDR3 spells CASSLDRVVTGELFF. Written as DNA, the CDR3 is TGTGCCAGCAGCCTGGACAGGGTCGTCACCGGGGAGTTGTTTTTT.

As concerns this clonotype: An end of the junction differs from the germline gene, which may be a read error. This chain joins TRBV11-2 and TRBJ2-3, with D unresolved. CDR1 is SGHAT, CDR2 FQNNGV, per germline. The CDR3 length is 13 residues. CDR3 DNA: TGTACCAGCAGCTGGATTAGCACAGATACGCAGTACTTT. Protein product: CTSSWISTDTQYF.

In this sample, this clonotype turned up many times. The chain links TRBV2 to TRBJ2-3, with D unclear. Germline CDR1 SNHLY, CDR2 FYNNEI. V shed 5 bases and J shed 3 bases, with 3 bases lying between them. This CDR3 region has 11 residues. CDR3 bases: TGTGCCAGCAGTCTAACAGATACGCAGTATTTT. Translated: CASSLTDTQYF.

In the case of this clonotype: A junction end diverges from the germline sequence, so it may reflect a read error. The gene calls are TRBV12-3 or TRBV12-4 and TRBJ1-1; D is possibly TRBD1 (6 bases). The length of the CDR3 is 16 residues. The CDR3 sequence is CASSLGTRGWDTGAFF. Written as DNA, the CDR3 is TGTGCCAGCAGTCTCGGAACAAGGGGCTGGGACACTGGAGCTTTCTTT.

The chain carries TRBV6-1 and TRBJ2-7, with TRBD1 as a possible D gene (5 bases). The CDR3 runs to 17 residues. The germline CDR1 and CDR2 sequences are MNHNS and SASEGT. DNA of the CDR3: TGTACCTGCAGTGAATCCGGCTGGTGGCAGGGTCCCTACGAGCAGTACTTC. Its translation is CTCSESGWWQGPYEQYF.

J is TRBJ2-2 and V is TRBV6-1; 12 nucleotides align to TRBD2. The CDR3 sequence is 15 residues long. V shed 10 bases, J shed 9 bases, and the junction held 12 bases outside the gene matches. The germline CDR1 and CDR2 sequences are MNHNS and SASEGT. CDR3 region: CANSGLAGTVWELFF. The CDR3 bases are TGTGCCAACAGCGGACTAGCGGGAACGGTCTGGGAGCTGTTTTTT.

As regards this clonotype: One end of the junction is discordant with germline, which a read error may explain. The chain is built from TRBV11-2 and TRBJ2-1; D is uncertain. The CDR3 has 12 amino acids. CDR1 and CDR2 (germline): SGHAT, FQNNGV. Here the CDR3 reads CANSPSHSEQFF. CDR3 DNA sequence: TGTGCCAACAGCCCCTCCCACAGTGAGCAGTTTTTC.